The clone carrying this T cell receptor beta chain has only a few counts. These data come from a study of blood T cell repertoires in COVID-19. The overall study: The United States, Italy and Spain were the sources of the acute and convalescent COVID-19 samples. PBMCs, B-cell-depleted T cells, or T cells provided the cDNA or gDNA that made up the material.

How the authors handled the data: The assay estimated nucleated cells by amplifying reference gene primers. The table came from immunoSEQ multiplex PCR; TCRdb's copy has only in-frame clones and leaves some out. From that table come the V and J calls and clone size; the DNA was used to work out D and trimming. Here the sample spans about 210,000 clones, about 91% being singletons. Losses at the gene ends were 6 bases for V and 4 bases for J; bases not matched to a gene: 17. The CDR3 consists of 20 residues. Germline V gene lookup returns CDR1 LNHDA and CDR2 SQIVND (reference sequence). The chain employs TRBV19 and TRBJ2-3; TRBD2 agrees at 15 bases. What was sequenced was peripheral blood. The source of this sequence is a man aged 25 to 45 with acute or convalescent COVID-19. The CDR3, as DNA: TGTGCCAGTAGGCCTGGGAGGACTAGCGGGAGGGCCGTTCGCGCAGATACGCAGTATTTT. As protein: CASRPGRTSGRAVRADTQYF.